The rows below give T cell receptor beta chains drawn from one sample of a study of CD8+ T cells in alopecia areata. Profiled with immunoSEQ multiplex PCR; TCRdb holds only in-frame clones, not every one. In the table there are roughly 180,000 clones, around 63% of which are singletons. The specimen comprised CD4+ T cells sorted from blood, sampled at week 0. Source of these receptors: a human donor with alopecia areata. Both conserved end residues are part of each CDR3. A D gene is named only where the DNA matches it firmly. Expanded clones are given a class, and other clones once, few, many or no size at all.

TRBJ2-6 . TRBV11-2 . TGTGCCAGCAGCCCTGGGTCCTTCTCTGGGGCCAACGTCCTGACTTTC CASSPGSFSGANVLTF
TRBJ1-6 few TRBV30 . TGTGCCTGCGTCCCGCACGGGGATTCACCCCTCCACTTT CACVPHGDSPLHF
TRBJ2-1 few TRBV9 TRBD2 TGTGCCAGCAGCGTACCCAGCGGGGGGGCTTACAATGAGCAGTTCTTC CASSVPSGGAYNEQFF
TRBJ1-5 . TRBV30 TRBD1 TGTGCCTGGGCAGGGGGTGACAATCAGCCCCAGCATTTT CAWAGGDNQPQHF
TRBJ2-7 . TRBV15 . TGTGCCACCAGCAGTGGACCCACCTACGAGCAGTACTTC CATSSGPTYEQYF
TRBJ1-6 few TRBV14 . TGTGCCAGCAGCCTCGCCGGGACGGCTCAAAATTCACCCCTCCACTTT CASSLAGTAQNSPLHF
TRBJ2-2 . TRBV20-1 . TGCAGTGTACAGAACACCGGGGAGCTGTTTTTT CSVQNTGELFF
TRBJ1-1 . TRBV5-1 . TGCGCCAGCAGCTTGGAAACGGGGATTGACACTGAAGCTTTCTTT CASSLETGIDTEAFF
TRBJ2-7 . TRBV25-1 TRBD2 TGTGCCAGCAGTGATCCAACTAGCGGGGGAGTTGGGCAGTACTTC CASSDPTSGGVGQYF
TRBJ1-4 once TRBV7-2 . TGTGCCAGCAGCTTGGGACACGATAATGAAAAACTGTTTTTT CASSLGHDNEKLFF
TRBJ1-1 . TRBV29-1 TRBD1 TGCAGCGTTGGGGGACAGCTGAACACTGAAGCTTTCTTT CSVGGQLNTEAFF
TRBJ1-6 . TRBV4-3 TRBD1 TGCGCCAGCAGCCCGGGGGCAGGGGGCTACGGTTCACCCCTCCACTTT CASSPGAGGYGSPLHF
TRBJ2-5 . TRBV5-4 . TGTGCCAGCAGCATCGTCTCGAGGGGGGAGACCCAGTACTTC CASSIVSRGETQYF
TRBJ2-7 . TRBV29-1 . TGCAGCGCCAATCACGGGGGTCACGAGCAGTACTTC CSANHGGHEQYF
TRBJ2-3 . TRBV5-1 TRBD1 TGCGCCAGCAGCCTAGGACAGGGGGGAACTTCTAGCACAGATACGCAGTATTTT CASSLGQGGTSSTDTQYF
TRBJ2-1 . TRBV7-2 . TGTGCCAGCAGCTTAGCGCGGGAAAGCAATGAGCAGTTCTTC CASSLARESNEQFF
TRBJ1-2 . TRBV7-2 . TGTGCCAGCAGCTCGGACAGCGACTACTATGGCTACACCTTC CASSSDSDYYGYTF
TRBJ2-1 . TRBV5-5 TRBD2 TGTGCCAGCAGCATTGATGTAGCGGGGCGTGAGCAGTTCTTC CASSIDVAGREQFF
TRBJ1-1 few TRBV25-1 . TGTGCCAGCAGTGAATATGAGTCGGGAGCCGGAGCTTTCTTT CASSEYESGAGAFF
TRBJ2-3 . TRBV4-3 TRBD2 TGCGCCAGCAGCCAAGTCGGGGGGGCCACAGATACGCAGTATTTT CASSQVGGATDTQYF
TRBJ2-1 few TRBV4-3 TRBD2 TGCGCCAGCAGCCAAGATCTCGCGGGGGGGAACAATGAGCAGTTCTTC CASSQDLAGGNNEQFF
TRBJ2-5 . TRBV28 TRBD2 TGTGCCAGCAGTCAAACCAGCGGGGGGAAAGAGACCCAGTACTTC CASSQTSGGKETQYF
TRBJ1-6 . TRBV30 . TGTGCCTGGGGGCCCGACTATAATTCACCCCTCCACTTT CAWGPDYNSPLHF
TRBJ2-1 few TRBV7-9 TRBD2 TGTGCCAGCAGCCCCCATGGACTAGCGGGGGACAATGAGCAGTTCTTC CASSPHGLAGDNEQFF
TRBJ1-2 many TRBV28 . TGTGCCAGCAGTTTACGGGGCATGGACTATGGCTACACCTTC CASSLRGMDYGYTF
TRBJ1-6 . TRBV7-2 TRBD1 TGTGCCAGCAGTCTTTCACAGGGGATGAGCTCACCCCTCCACTTT CASSLSQGMSSPLHF
TRBJ2-7 . TRBV7-3 . TGTGCCAGCAGCCTTGTAGCGGTCTCGGGCGAGCAGTACTTC CASSLVAVSGEQYF
TRBJ2-2 . TRBV6-6 TRBD1 TGTGCCAGCAGACTGGACAGGGGGTATGCCGGGGAGCTGTTTTTT CASRLDRGYAGELFF
TRBJ1-1 . TRBV12-2 . TGTGCAAGTCGCTTAGGGGCAGGGACTAACACTGAAGCTTTCTTT CASRLGAGTNTEAFF
TRBJ2-7 . TRBV9 . TGTGCCAGCAGCGTAGCGGACGAGTCGGGCGAGCAGTACTTC CASSVADESGEQYF
TRBJ2-7 . TRBV29-1 TRBD1 TGCAGCGTAGTCAGAAGTGGGGCAGGGGGTCGGGAGCAGTACTTC CSVVRSGAGGREQYF
TRBJ1-2 . TRBV6-5 TRBD1 TGTGCCAGCAGTTCCGGACAGGGGGGTGGCTATGGCTACACCTTC CASSSGQGGGYGYTF
TRBJ1-6 . TRBV11-2 . TGTGCCAGCAGCGATTTGGGCTCGAACGGATCACCCCTCCACTTT CASSDLGSNGSPLHF
TRBJ2-1 . TRBV4-3 . TGCGCCAGCAGCCAAACGGGGGTCTACAATGAGCAGTTCTTC CASSQTGVYNEQFF
TRBJ2-6 . TRBV9 . TGTGCCAGCAGCGTAGGCGGGTCTGGGGCCAACGTCCTGACTTTC CASSVGGSGANVLTF
TRBJ2-3 few TRBV6-5 . TGTGCCAGCAGAGACTGGGGGCAAGATACGCAGTATTTT CASRDWGQDTQYF
TRBJ2-7 . TRBV7-9 . TGTGCCAGCAGCTTGGACTACGAGCAGTACTTC CASSLDYEQYF
TRBJ2-7 few TRBV29-1 . TGCAGCGTTGGGTACCAGGGCTACGAGCAGTACTTC CSVGYQGYEQYF
TRBJ1-1 . TRBV10-3 . TGTGCCGCCAGGGAGCACACTGAAGCTTTCTTT CAAREHTEAFF
TRBJ1-2 . TRBV5-6 . TGTGCCAGCAGCCCGTCGGGCTATGGCTACACCTTC CASSPSGYGYTF
TRBJ1-2 . TRBV30 . TGTGCCTGGAGTTTAGACAGACGATATGGCTACACCTTC CAWSLDRRYGYTF
TRBJ2-5 . TRBV7-7 TRBD2 TGTGCCAGCAGCCCGGGCGGGGGACTTAAAGAGACCCAGTACTTC CASSPGGGLKETQYF
TRBJ2-2 . TRBV5-1 . TGCGCCAGCAGACCTCTGGGGGAGAGCGGTCTCACCGGGGAGCTGTTTTTT CASRPLGESGLTGELFF
TRBJ2-7 . TRBV15 TRBD2 TGTGCCACCAGCAGACCAGACCTAGCGGGGCTCGACGAGCAGTACTTC CATSRPDLAGLDEQYF
TRBJ2-6 . TRBV27 . TGTGCCAGCAGTTTCGTCCCTTCTGGGGCCAACGTCCTGACTTTC CASSFVPSGANVLTF
TRBJ2-5 . TRBV4-3 . TGCGCCAGCAGCCCTCAACTAGAAGGGCGCCGAGAGACCCAGTACTTC CASSPQLEGRRETQYF
TRBJ2-7 . TRBV29-1 . TGCAGCGTTGAAGATCGGCAGGGTTTACACGAGCAGTACTTC CSVEDRQGLHEQYF
TRBJ2-3 . TRBV9 . TGTGCCAGCAGCGTAGGGGCAGGGGGCACAGATACGCAGTATTTT CASSVGAGGTDTQYF